What follows are 30 T cell receptor beta chains derived from one specimen sequenced in a study of cytomegalovirus exposure and HLA in healthy donors. Use of 60 Vbeta and 13 Jbeta primers characterized the PCR. Profiled with immunoSEQ multiplex PCR; TCRdb holds only in-frame clones, not every one. The table lists about 160,000 clones, 60% to 85% of them singletons. Sequencing used PBMCs. These receptors all come from a man between 50 and 59 years old in good health and CMV-seropositive.

This chain connects TRBV29-1 to TRBJ1-1, with 10 bases lining up with TRBD1. CDR1 and CDR2 (germline): SQVTM, ANQGSEA. The ends lost 6 bases at V and 5 bases at J; junction bases unmatched: 9. This CDR3 contains 14 residues. The CDR3 sequence is CSVDDRGRGTEAFF. For the CDR3, the DNA is TGCAGCGTGGACGACAGGGGGCGGGGTACTGAAGCTTTCTTT.

V gene TRBV18 combines with J gene TRBJ2-7; 10 nucleotides align to TRBD2. Trimming cost V 6 bases and J 3 bases; bases outside gene matches: 11. CDR1 KGHSH and CDR2 LQKENI come from the germline V gene. The CDR3 sequence is 16 residues long. CDR3 in amino acids: CASSSFLLAGSYEQYF. CDR3 coding DNA: TGTGCCAGCTCCTCCTTCCTACTAGCGGGGAGCTACGAGCAGTACTTC.

This sequence joins TRBV6-5 and TRBJ1-1; 9 positions match TRBD1. This CDR3 region has 14 residues. CDR1 and CDR2 (germline): MNHEY, SVGAGI. The ends lost 4 bases at V and 5 bases at J; junction bases unmatched: 5. The CDR3: CASSSRDRETEAFF. In DNA form, the CDR3 reads TGTGCCAGCAGTTCCCGGGACAGGGAAACTGAAGCTTTCTTT.

The chain couples TRBV27 to TRBJ1-1; no reliable D call. V shed 5 bases and J shed 1 base, with 11 bases lying between them. This CDR3 comprises 14 residues. Germline assignment: CDR1 MNHEY and CDR2 SMNVEV (reference sequence). CDR3 bases: TGTGCCAGCAGTCAAGCCCCCGCGAACACTGAAGCTTTCTTT. Its translation is CASSQAPANTEAFF.

The chain couples TRBV10-3 to TRBJ1-5, with D perhaps TRBD1 (5 bases). Germline CDR1 and CDR2: ENHRY and SYGVKD. V dropped 2 bases and J dropped 3 bases, with 8 bases sitting between them. This CDR3 has 14 amino acids. The CDR3 DNA reads TGTGCCATCAGTGAGCGACAGAACAATCAGCCCCAGCATTTT. Translating gives CAISERQNNQPQHF.

The V call is TRBV19, the J call TRBJ1-2; 8 bases fit TRBD1. Germline V gives CDR1 LNHDA, CDR2 SQIVND (reference sequence). V lost 4 bases and J lost 2; bases outside the gene matches: 6. The CDR3 is made up of 15 amino acids. This chain's CDR3 is CASSSRTGQNYGYTF. The CDR3 DNA reads TGTGCCAGTAGTAGTCGGACAGGGCAAAACTATGGCTACACCTTC.

The count of this clone is one. The CDR3 sequence: CAISALSGADTGELFF. Written as DNA, the CDR3 is TGTGCCATCAGTGCACTTTCAGGGGCGGACACCGGGGAGCTGTTTTTT. This chain uses TRBV10-3 with TRBJ2-2; tentatively, D is TRBD1 (6 bases). CDR1 is ENHRY and CDR2 is SYGVKD in the germline V gene. V shed 4 bases and J shed 3 bases, with 15 bases lying between them. This CDR3 contains 16 residues.

The chain recombines TRBV10-3 with TRBJ1-3; D is undetermined. CDR1 is ENHRY and CDR2 is SYGVKD in the germline V gene. CDR3 length equals 15 residues. V lost 0 bases to trimming and J lost 0 bases, with 6 bases between them. The CDR3 DNA reads as TGTGCCATCAGTGAGTCCACCTACTCTGGAAACACCATATATTTT. It codes for CAISESTYSGNTIYF.

The chain is built from TRBV7-6 and TRBJ2-5, with TRBD1 identical over 7 bases. Germline V gives CDR1 SGHVS, CDR2 FNYEAQ. CDR3 size: 14 residues. The junction had 8 bases not matched to a gene; V was cut back by 5 bases and J by 5 bases. CDR3 sequence reads: CASSPTGPKETQYF. The CDR3 DNA is TGTGCCAGCAGCCCGACAGGGCCGAAGGAGACCCAGTACTTC.

The chain uses TRBV13 and TRBJ1-3; D is possibly TRBD1 (6 bases). V lost 0 bases and J lost 4, with 13 bases in between. CDR1 is PRHDT and CDR2 is FYEKMQ in the germline V gene (reference sequence). This CDR3 has 16 amino acids. The CDR3 region is CASSLGRTAGGNTIYF. CDR3 nucleotide sequence: TGTGCCAGCAGCTTAGGCCGGACAGCGGGAGGAAACACCATATATTTT. Variable domain in full (rest from reference TRBV13 and TRBJ1-3): AAGVIQSPRHLIKEKRETATLKCYPIPRHDTVYWYQQGPGQDPQFLISFYEKMQSDKGSIPDRFSAQQFSDYHSELNMSSLELGDSALYFCASSLGRTAGGNTIYFGEGSWLTVV.

The J gene is TRBJ1-2, the V gene TRBV10-1; TRBD1 matches 12 bases. The CDR3 spans 19 residues. Trimming at V came to 7 bases and at J to 3 bases, leaving 18 bases not matched to a gene. Germline V lookup: CDR1 WNHNN, CDR2 SYGVQD (reference sequence). The DNA for the CDR3 is TGCGCCAGCAAACCGGGACAGGGGGCCTCGACTATGGGCTACTATGGCTACACCTTC. This gives the protein CASKPGQGASTMGYYGYTF.

The chain combines TRBV2 with TRBJ2-1; 8 bases match TRBD2. The CDR3 spans 15 residues. V lost 5 bases, J lost 2 bases, and 5 bases stayed unmatched. Germline assignment: CDR1 SNHLY and CDR2 FYNNEI. DNA of the CDR3: TGTGCCAGCAGTTTCCGGGGGGGCCCCTACAATGAGCAGTTCTTC. This encodes CASSFRGGPYNEQFF.

This chain connects TRBV6-6 to TRBJ2-1; 9 bases align to TRBD2. The trim removed 2 bases at V and 10 bases at J, leaving 12 bases unmatched. The CDR3 is 16 amino acids. The germline gives CDR1 MNHNY, CDR2 SVGAGI (reference sequence). CDR3 sequence: CASSYTGGGALSEQFF. The CDR3 DNA is TGTGCCAGCAGTTACACCGGCGGGGGGGCCTTAAGCGAGCAGTTCTTC.

There are a few counts of this clone. This chain uses TRBV6-5 with TRBJ1-3; weak D call: TRBD1 (6 bases). This CDR3 has 14 amino acids. Trimming removed 7 bases from V and 0 bases from J, with 10 bases in between. In germline, CDR1 is MNHEY, CDR2 SVGAGI. The CDR3 loop reads CASIPTGSGNTIYF. CDR3 DNA: TGTGCCAGCATTCCGACAGGCTCTGGAAACACCATATATTTT.

This sequence joins TRBV6-5 and TRBJ1-2; D is undetermined. With 0 bases removed from V and 6 bases from J, the gap between germline ends came to 11 bases. The length of the CDR3 is 14 residues. The germline CDR1 and CDR2 sequences are MNHEY and SVGAGI. CDR3 sequence (DNA): TGTGCCAGCAGTTACTCACGCGGATTTGATGGCTACACCTTC. Translating gives CASSYSRGFDGYTF.

The genes are TRBV18 and TRBJ1-6; weak D call: TRBD1 (6 bases). The CDR3 spans 14 residues. Trimming removed 5 bases at V and 13 bases at J, with 18 bases between. Looked up from germline, CDR1 is KGHSH and CDR2 is LQKENI. Here the CDR3 DNA reads TGTGCCAGCTCAAGGAACAGGGCGGAGGAGCCCCTCCACTTT. Translated: CASSRNRAEEPLHF.

The V call is TRBV5-1, the J call TRBJ1-6; D is unresolved. The V end lost 2 bases, the J end lost 6 bases, and 9 bases lay between the germline ends. Looked up from germline, CDR1 is SGHRS and CDR2 is YFSETQ. This CDR3 contains 14 residues. This chain's CDR3 is CASSLSRPNSPLHF. The DNA for the CDR3 is TGCGCCAGCAGCTTAAGCAGGCCTAATTCACCCCTCCACTTT.

This sequence joins TRBV27 and TRBJ2-7; TRBD1 matches at 9 bases. V gave up 5 bases and J gave up 6 bases; unmatched junction bases: 5. Germline V gives CDR1 MNHEY, CDR2 SMNVEV (reference sequence). The CDR3 runs 13 residues. The CDR3 is CASSRTGAREQYF. The CDR3 nucleotides read TGTGCCAGCAGTCGGACAGGGGCTCGCGAGCAGTACTTC.

The rearrangement joins TRBV11-2 to TRBJ2-2; D is ambiguous. The CDR3 runs to 12 residues. Germline V gene lookup returns CDR1 SGHAT and CDR2 FQNNGV. The V end was cut by 6 bases, the J end by 3 bases, with 5 bases between. CDR3 bases: TGTGCCAGCAGACTATACACCGGGGAGCTGTTTTTT. This gives the protein CASRLYTGELFF.

The chain is built from TRBV7-2 and TRBJ2-5; no definite D call. Matching the DNA end better, TRBJ2-7 makes the J call doubtful. CDR1 is SGHTA, CDR2 FQGNSA, per germline. The CDR3 consists of 15 residues. CDR3 DNA sequence: TGTGCCAGCAGCCTCTCGCGTATATCTTCGTACGAGCAGTACTTC. Its protein is CASSLSRISSYEQYF.

The V and J genes are TRBV5-4 and TRBJ2-3, with 9 nucleotides matching TRBD2. V dropped 0 bases and J dropped 6; count of bases not matched to a gene: 5. This CDR3 is built from 15 residues. Germline CDR1 SGHNT, CDR2 YYREEE (reference sequence). CDR3 coding DNA: TGTGCCAGCAGCTTGGGGCTAGCGGGGATCGATACGCAGTATTTT. This encodes CASSLGLAGIDTQYF.

The rearrangement uses TRBV5-1 and TRBJ2-2; possibly TRBD1 for D (6 bases). The length of the CDR3 is 17 residues. Trimming stripped 1 base from V and 2 bases from J, with 15 bases between. Per germline, CDR1 SGHRS and CDR2 YFSETQ. Here the CDR3 reads CASSLSTGTRNTGELFF. The CDR3 coding sequence is TGCGCCAGCAGCTTGTCCACCGGGACAAGAAACACCGGGGAGCTGTTTTTT. The full variable domain, completed using reference TRBV5-1 and TRBJ2-2, is KAGVTQTPRYLIKTRGQQVTLSCSPISGHRSVSWYQQTPGQGLQFLFEYFSETQRNKGNFPGRFSGRQFSNSRSEMNVSTLELGDSALYLCASSLSTGTRNTGELFFGEGSRLTVL.

J is TRBJ1-3 and V is TRBV6-5, with D hard to call. Germline V gene lookup returns CDR1 MNHEY and CDR2 SVGAGI. Trimming stripped 2 bases from V and 6 bases from J, with 17 bases between. The length of the CDR3 is 16 residues. CDR3 amino acids: CASSYSGIYGKNTIYF. The CDR3 coding sequence is TGTGCCAGCAGTTACAGCGGTATCTACGGGAAAAACACCATATATTTT.

The table lists this clone with a count of one. This sequence joins TRBV2 and TRBJ2-5; possible D gene TRBD2, 6 bases. Germline V lookup: CDR1 SNHLY, CDR2 FYNNEI. V was shortened by 10 bases and J by 5 bases, with 11 bases between the two germline ends. The CDR3 extends over 11 amino acids. This chain's CDR3 is CATAGPETQYF. As DNA, the CDR3 is TGTGCCACCGCGGGGCCGGAGACCCAGTACTTC.

This clone was observed once. This rearrangement joins TRBV9 to TRBJ2-1; possible D gene TRBD2, 6 bases. The CDR3 consists of 15 residues. The germline V and J ends were trimmed by 0 bases and 2 bases, with 9 bases remaining between them. Germline assignment: CDR1 SGDLS and CDR2 YYNGEE. CDR3 region: CASSVGRGPYNEQFF. The CDR3 DNA reads TGTGCCAGCAGCGTAGGGCGGGGCCCCTACAATGAGCAGTTCTTC. Together with reference TRBV9 and TRBJ2-1, the CDR3 gives the full variable domain: DSGVTQTPKHLITATGQRVTLRCSPRSGDLSVYWYQQSLDQGLQFLIQYYNGEERAKGNILERFSAQQFPDLHSELNLSSLELGDSALYFCASSVGRGPYNEQFFGPGTRLTVL.

CDR3 residues: CAISPSRDSLTDEQYF. The CDR3, as DNA: TGTGCCATCAGTCCCAGCAGGGACAGCCTCACGGACGAGCAGTACTTC. This rearrangement joins TRBV10-3 to TRBJ2-7, with TRBD1 identical over 7 bases. The CDR3 is 16 amino acids. Germline CDR1 reads ENHRY; CDR2 reads SYGVKD. The V segment lost 5 bases and the J segment 5 bases; nucleotides outside the gene matches: 15.

The CDR3 spells CAITEDRVTGGSPLHF. CDR3 DNA sequence: TGTGCCATCACCGAGGACAGGGTAACTGGGGGCTCACCCCTCCACTTT. The chain couples TRBV10-3 to TRBJ1-6; 8 bases match TRBD1. The ends lost 7 bases at V and 10 bases at J; junction bases unmatched: 15. The germline gives CDR1 ENHRY, CDR2 SYGVKD. This CDR3 is built from 16 residues.

This chain links TRBV10-1 with TRBJ2-5; 9 bases agree with TRBD2. V shed 2 bases and J 5 bases; nucleotides not matched to a gene: 9. This CDR3 spans 16 amino acids. Germline values: CDR1 WNHNN, CDR2 SYGVQD (reference sequence). In DNA, the CDR3 is TGCGCCAGCAGTGAGAGAGTTGCGGGGGGGCGGGAGACCCAGTACTTC. Encoded protein: CASSERVAGGRETQYF.

The rearrangement uses TRBV21-1 and TRBJ1-1; the D call of TRBD1 is as the table states it, not checked on the DNA. TRBV21-1 is reported as a pseudogene. The CDR3 runs 12 residues. CDR3: CALQGGNTEAFF. The CDR3 DNA is TGTGCTCTACAGGGCGGGAACACTGAAGCTTTCTTT.

V is TRBV10-3 and J is TRBJ2-3; possible D gene TRBD2, 5 bases. Germline CDR1 is ENHRY and CDR2 is SYGVKD. The CDR3 runs 13 residues. V was trimmed by 4 bases and J by 0 bases, leaving 5 bases between them. Here the CDR3 DNA reads TGTGCCATCAGTGGGGAGAGCACAGATACGCAGTATTTT. Its protein product is CAISGESTDTQYF.